The present entry profiles one T cell receptor beta chain with its context. This sample stems from a study of blood T cell repertoires in COVID-19. Original data processing: It was from reference gene primer amplification that nucleated cell counts were estimated. Assay used: immunoSEQ multiplex PCR; TCRdb lists only in-frame clones, some missing. V and J calls plus clone size are reproduced from that table; the DNA served to infer D and trimming. The sample consists of 200,000 to 250,000 clones, 86% of them appearing once. This CDR3 is 15 amino acids long. Trimming at V came to 3 bases and at J to 1 base, leaving 2 bases not matched to a gene. Germline CDR1 and CDR2: SEHNR and FQNEAQ (reference sequence).

The source material was peripheral blood. The TCR was taken from a woman aged 80 or over with COVID-19, enrolled during active disease. The chain is built from TRBV7-9 and TRBJ1-3; 8 bases match TRBD1. For the CDR3, the DNA is TGTGCCAGCAGCTTGACAGGGGTATCTGGAAACACCATATATTTT. Encoded protein: CASSLTGVSGNTIYF.